A selection of T cell receptor beta chains follows, all from one sample in a study of patients and donors after allogeneic stem cell transplantation. TCRdb reprocessed the RT-PCR reads via MiXCR and lists one record per CDR3 protein. Here the sample spans about 230,000 distinct CDR3 sequences, approximately 14% being singletons. Material for sequencing was blood, either unsorted or a sorted T cell fraction (not recorded which). These receptors all stem from a human donor who was either an allogeneic HSCT recipient or a stem cell or donor lymphocyte infusion donor (not recorded which). It is not recorded whose cells these are; they may come from a transplant donor. The CDR3 runs from the conserved cysteine through the conserved F or W.

15	TRBV29-1	TRBJ2-5	CSVDQLAGSGETQYF
17	TRBV10-3	TRBJ2-5	CAISGRALAGSQETQYF
13	TRBV6-1	TRBJ2-3	CASRKLGGDTQYF
17	TRBV12-3/TRBV12-4	TRBJ2-3	CASSRLAGGGSTDTQYF
13	TRBV7-9	TRBJ2-2	CASSREIPEELFF
13	TRBV29-1	TRBJ2-1	CSVGRGKNNEQFF
13	TRBV6-2/TRBV6-3	TRBJ1-5	CASSSNTNQPQHF
15	TRBV20-1	TRBJ2-2	CSARRTTGITGELFF
13	TRBV19	TRBJ1-2	CASSLRSNYGYTF
12	TRBV20-1	TRBJ2-7	CSAPLQPYEQYF
14	TRBV6-1	TRBJ1-2	CASSRKTGYAPYTF
14	TRBV3-1	TRBJ2-4	CASSQWTSENIQYF
15	TRBV27	TRBJ2-7	CASSLGAGAPGEQYF
16	TRBV21-1	TRBJ1-2	CASSKERGRSMVSYTF
15	TRBV9	TRBJ2-5	CASSKGQWAEETQYF
13	TRBV5-1	TRBJ2-7	CASSLALGGEQYF
13	TRBV30	TRBJ1-1	CAWSGQGPRRAFF
15	TRBV6-1	TRBJ2-7	CASSEGTGRAYEQYF
14	TRBV5-1	TRBJ2-3	CASRTAGGPDTQYF
16	TRBV6-1	TRBJ2-7	CASSEGTSGTPYEQYF
16	TRBV5-1	TRBJ2-3	CASSNTDRAGTDTQYF
14	TRBV30	TRBJ1-1	CAWSVQGRNTEAFF
15	TRBV27	TRBJ2-7	CASSLRRGQGNEQYF
15	TRBV5-6	TRBJ2-5	CASSLDRDRGETQYF
14	TRBV29-1	TRBJ1-1	CSVAGTGVDTEAFF
14	TRBV5-1	TRBJ2-7	CASSLGWSSYEQYF
15	TRBV5-1	TRBJ1-1	CASSVGGARDTEAFF
15	TRBV29-1	TRBJ2-7	CSVNGQGNPSYEQYF
14	TRBV20-1	TRBJ1-5	CSAREGAFHQPQHF
17	TRBV6-5	TRBJ2-1	CASSYSRLAGRHNEQFF